The rows below give T cell receptor beta chains drawn from one sample of a study of shared clonotypes between healthy human individuals. Assay used: immunoSEQ multiplex PCR; TCRdb lists only in-frame clones, some missing. The sample yields a few hundred thousand clones, just over 65% seen once. The material sequenced was memory CD4+ T cells sorted from blood. Receptor source: a man under 40 in good health. Both conserved end residues are part of each CDR3. Fields, in order: CDR3 protein, CDR3 DNA, clone size, V gene, J gene, D gene. The D gene is left open where the match is weak. The size field is filled for only some rows; it gives once, few, many or a size class.

cdr3_aa: CASSRSISVGGHEQYF
cdr3_nt: TGTGCCAGCAGCCGTTCGATCAGTGTCGGCGGTCACGAGCAGTACTTC
clone_size: NA
v_call: TRBV11-2
j_call: TRBJ2-7
d_call: NA

cdr3_aa: CASSLAGTGFYEQYF
cdr3_nt: TGTGCCAGCAGCTTGGCCGGGACAGGGTTCTACGAGCAGTACTTC
clone_size: NA
v_call: TRBV5-6
j_call: TRBJ2-7
d_call: TRBD1

cdr3_aa: CASTRQKEPGELFF
cdr3_nt: TGTGCCAGCACCCGCCAAAAAGAACCCGGGGAGCTGTTTTTT
clone_size: NA
v_call: TRBV7-6
j_call: TRBJ2-2
d_call: NA

cdr3_aa: CASSQERSRTVAKNIQYF
cdr3_nt: TGCGCCAGCAGCCAAGAAAGATCCAGGACAGTAGCCAAAAACATTCAGTACTTC
clone_size: few
v_call: TRBV4-3
j_call: TRBJ2-4
d_call: NA

cdr3_aa: CASSLVGGTGRETQYF
cdr3_nt: TGTGCCAGCAGCTTAGTAGGAGGGACAGGGCGAGAGACCCAGTACTTC
clone_size: NA
v_call: TRBV7-9
j_call: TRBJ2-5
d_call: TRBD1

cdr3_aa: CASSTTGEGNTIYF
cdr3_nt: TGTGCCAGCAGTACGACAGGGGAAGGAAACACCATATATTTT
clone_size: few
v_call: TRBV25-1
j_call: TRBJ1-3
d_call: TRBD1

cdr3_aa: CASSQGNRDTGQAFF
cdr3_nt: TGTGCCAGCAGCCAGGGAAACCGGGACACCGGACAAGCTTTCTTT
clone_size: few
v_call: TRBV14
j_call: TRBJ1-1
d_call: NA

cdr3_aa: CASSGAGGLNQPQHF
cdr3_nt: TGTGCCAGCAGCGGGGCGGGCGGATTGAATCAGCCCCAGCATTTT
clone_size: NA
v_call: TRBV5-5
j_call: TRBJ1-5
d_call: NA

cdr3_aa: CASSVDQGYNYEQYF
cdr3_nt: TGTGCCAGCAGCGTAGATCAAGGTTACAACTACGAGCAGTACTTC
clone_size: once
v_call: TRBV9
j_call: TRBJ2-7
d_call: NA

cdr3_aa: CASPAGGSYEQYF
cdr3_nt: TGTGCCAGTCCTGCGGGGGGGAGCTACGAGCAGTACTTC
clone_size: NA
v_call: TRBV25-1
j_call: TRBJ2-7
d_call: TRBD2

cdr3_aa: CASRPDGTRKYEQYF
cdr3_nt: TGTGCCAGCAGACCCGACGGGACAAGGAAATACGAGCAGTACTTC
clone_size: NA
v_call: TRBV6-5
j_call: TRBJ2-7
d_call: NA